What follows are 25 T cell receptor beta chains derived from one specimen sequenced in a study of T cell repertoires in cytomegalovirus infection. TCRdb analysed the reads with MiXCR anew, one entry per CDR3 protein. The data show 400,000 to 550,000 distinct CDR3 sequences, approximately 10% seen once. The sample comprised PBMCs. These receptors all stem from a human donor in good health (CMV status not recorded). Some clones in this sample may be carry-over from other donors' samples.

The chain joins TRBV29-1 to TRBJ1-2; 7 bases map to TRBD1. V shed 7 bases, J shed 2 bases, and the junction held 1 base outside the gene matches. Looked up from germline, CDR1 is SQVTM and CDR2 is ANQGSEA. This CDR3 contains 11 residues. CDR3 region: CSGGQNYGYTF. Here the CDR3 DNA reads TGCAGCGGGGGACAGAACTATGGCTACACCTTC.

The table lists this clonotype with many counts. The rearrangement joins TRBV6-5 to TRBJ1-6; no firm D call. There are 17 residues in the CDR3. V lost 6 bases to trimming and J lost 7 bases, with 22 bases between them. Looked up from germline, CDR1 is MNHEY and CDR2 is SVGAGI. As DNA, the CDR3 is TGTGCCAGCAGCCGATCGGGTGCGAGGATAGGGAATTCACCCCTCCACTTT. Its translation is CASSRSGARIGNSPLHF.

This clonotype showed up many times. In DNA form, the CDR3 reads TGTGCCAGCAGCACGCCCCAAGGGACAGTAAAGCAGTACTTC. It is translated as CASSTPQGTVKQYF. The chain joins TRBV7-2 to TRBJ2-7; 7 bases align to TRBD1. The CDR3 runs 14 residues. Germline V CDR1 and CDR2: SGHTA, FQGNSA. V gave up 5 bases and J gave up 8 bases; unmatched junction bases: 12.

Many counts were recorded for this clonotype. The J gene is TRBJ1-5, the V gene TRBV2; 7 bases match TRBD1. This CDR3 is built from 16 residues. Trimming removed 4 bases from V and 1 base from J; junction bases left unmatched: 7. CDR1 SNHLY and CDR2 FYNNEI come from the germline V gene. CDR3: CASSGTGRGSNQPQHF. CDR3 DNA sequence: TGTGCCAGCAGTGGGACAGGTCGGGGGAGCAATCAGCCCCAGCATTTT.

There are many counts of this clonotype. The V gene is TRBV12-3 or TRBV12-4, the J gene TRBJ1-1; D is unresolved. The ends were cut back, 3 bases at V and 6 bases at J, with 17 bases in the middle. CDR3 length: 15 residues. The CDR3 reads CASSFYAAGSAEAFF. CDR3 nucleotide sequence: TGTGCCAGCAGTTTTTACGCCGCGGGGTCCGCTGAAGCTTTCTTT.

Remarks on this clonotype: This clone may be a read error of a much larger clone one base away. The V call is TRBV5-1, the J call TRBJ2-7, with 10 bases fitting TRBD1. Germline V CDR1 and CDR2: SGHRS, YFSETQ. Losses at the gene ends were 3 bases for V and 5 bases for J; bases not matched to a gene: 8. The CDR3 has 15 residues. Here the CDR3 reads CASSCSGTGVHEQYF. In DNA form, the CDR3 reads TGCGCCAGCAGCTGCTCCGGGACAGGGGTCCACGAGCAGTACTTC. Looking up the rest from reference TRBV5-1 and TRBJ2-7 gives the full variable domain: KAGVTQTPRYLIKTRGQQVTLSCSPISGHRSVSWYQQTPGQGLQFLFEYFSETQRNKGNFPGRFSGRQFSNSRSEMNVSTLELGDSALYLCASSCSGTGVHEQYFGPGTRLTVT.

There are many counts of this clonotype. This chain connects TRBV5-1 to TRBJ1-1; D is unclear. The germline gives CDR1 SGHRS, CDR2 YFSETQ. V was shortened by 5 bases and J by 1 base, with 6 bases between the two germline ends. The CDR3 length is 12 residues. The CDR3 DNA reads TGCGCCAGCAGACGGAGGAACACTGAAGCTTTCTTT. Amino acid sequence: CASRRRNTEAFF.

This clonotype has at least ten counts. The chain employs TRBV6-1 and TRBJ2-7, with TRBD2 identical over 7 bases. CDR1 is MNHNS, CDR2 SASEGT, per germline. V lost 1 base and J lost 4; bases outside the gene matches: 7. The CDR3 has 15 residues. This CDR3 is CASSEGLAIRYEQYF. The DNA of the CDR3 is TGTGCCAGCAGTGAAGGACTAGCCATTCGGTACGAGCAGTACTTC.

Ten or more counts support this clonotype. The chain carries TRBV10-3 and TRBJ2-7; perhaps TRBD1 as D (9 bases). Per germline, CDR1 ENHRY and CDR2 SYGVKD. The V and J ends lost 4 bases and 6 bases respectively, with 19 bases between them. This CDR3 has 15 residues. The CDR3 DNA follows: TGTGCCATCAGTGGGACTAGCAGGACAGGGGCCGAGCAGTACTTC. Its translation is CAISGTSRTGAEQYF.

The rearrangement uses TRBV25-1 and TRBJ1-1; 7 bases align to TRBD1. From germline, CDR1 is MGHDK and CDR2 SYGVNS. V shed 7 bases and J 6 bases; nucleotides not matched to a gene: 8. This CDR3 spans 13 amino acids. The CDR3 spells CASTPTGEAEAFF. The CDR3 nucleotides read TGTGCCAGCACCCCCACAGGGGAGGCTGAAGCTTTCTTT.

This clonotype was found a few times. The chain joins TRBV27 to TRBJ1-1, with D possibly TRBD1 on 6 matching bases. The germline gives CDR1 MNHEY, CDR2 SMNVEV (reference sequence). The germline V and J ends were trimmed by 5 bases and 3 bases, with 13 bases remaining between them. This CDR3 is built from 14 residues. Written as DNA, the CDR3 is TGTGCCAGCAGTGCACAGGGTCTGTACACTGAAGCTTTCTTT. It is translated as CASSAQGLYTEAFF.

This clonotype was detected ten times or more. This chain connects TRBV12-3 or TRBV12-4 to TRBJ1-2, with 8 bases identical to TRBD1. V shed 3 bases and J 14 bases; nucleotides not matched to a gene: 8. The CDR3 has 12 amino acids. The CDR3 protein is CASSLDRAGWTF. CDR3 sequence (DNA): TGTGCCAGCAGTTTGGACAGGGCAGGGTGGACCTTC.

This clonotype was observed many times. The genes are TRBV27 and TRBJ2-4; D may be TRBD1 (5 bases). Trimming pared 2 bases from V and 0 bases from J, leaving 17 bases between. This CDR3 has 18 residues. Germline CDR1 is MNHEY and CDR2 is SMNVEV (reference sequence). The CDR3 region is CASSLMPSPGLAKNIQYF. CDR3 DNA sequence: TGTGCCAGCAGTTTAATGCCCTCCCCAGGGTTAGCCAAAAACATTCAGTACTTC.

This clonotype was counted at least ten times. CDR3 region: CASSQTSYEQYF. The CDR3 nucleotides read TGTGCCAGCAGCCAAACATCCTACGAGCAGTACTTC. V is TRBV7-8 and J is TRBJ2-7; D is undetermined. The CDR3 is 12 amino acids. V lost 5 bases and J lost 1, with 6 bases in between. Germline values: CDR1 SGHVS, CDR2 FQNEAQ.

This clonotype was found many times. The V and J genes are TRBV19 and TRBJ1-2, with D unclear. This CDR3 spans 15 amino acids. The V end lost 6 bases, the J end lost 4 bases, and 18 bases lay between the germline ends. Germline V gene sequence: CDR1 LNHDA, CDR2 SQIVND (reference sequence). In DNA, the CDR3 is TGTGCCAGTAGCGAAATGCCGGGCATCGTCTATGGCTACACCTTC. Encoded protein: CASSEMPGIVYGYTF.

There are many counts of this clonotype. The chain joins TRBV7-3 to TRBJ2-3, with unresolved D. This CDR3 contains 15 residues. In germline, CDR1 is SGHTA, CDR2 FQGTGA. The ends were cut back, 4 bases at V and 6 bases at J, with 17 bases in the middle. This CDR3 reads CASSSQPSPGDTQYF. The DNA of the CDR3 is TGTGCCAGCAGCTCCCAACCCTCGCCCGGGGATACGCAGTATTTT. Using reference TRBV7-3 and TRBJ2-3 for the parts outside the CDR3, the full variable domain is GAGVSQTPSNKVTEKGKYVELRCDPISGHTALYWYRQSLGQGPEFLIYFQGTGAADDSGLPNDRFFAVRPEGSVSTLKIQRTERGDSAVYLCASSSQPSPGDTQYFGPGTRLTVL.

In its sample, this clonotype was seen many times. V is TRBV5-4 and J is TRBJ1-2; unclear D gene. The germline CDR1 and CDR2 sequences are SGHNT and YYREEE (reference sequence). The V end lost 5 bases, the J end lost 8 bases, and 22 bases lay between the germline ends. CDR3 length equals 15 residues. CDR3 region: CASRQNWTPEEGYTF. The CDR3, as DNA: TGTGCCAGCAGACAGAACTGGACTCCTGAAGAGGGCTACACCTTC.

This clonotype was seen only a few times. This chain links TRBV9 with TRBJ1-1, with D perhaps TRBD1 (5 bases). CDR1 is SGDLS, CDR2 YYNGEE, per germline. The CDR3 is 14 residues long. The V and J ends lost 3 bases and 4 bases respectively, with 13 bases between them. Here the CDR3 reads CASSGGLIGTEAFF. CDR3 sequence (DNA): TGTGCCAGCAGCGGGGGACTTATCGGCACTGAAGCTTTCTTT.

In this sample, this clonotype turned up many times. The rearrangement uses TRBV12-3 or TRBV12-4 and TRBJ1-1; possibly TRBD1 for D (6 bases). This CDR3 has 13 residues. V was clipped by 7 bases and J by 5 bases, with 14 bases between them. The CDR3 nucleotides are TGTGCCAGCACCGCAATCGGACAGACTGAAGCTTTCTTT. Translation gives CASTAIGQTEAFF.

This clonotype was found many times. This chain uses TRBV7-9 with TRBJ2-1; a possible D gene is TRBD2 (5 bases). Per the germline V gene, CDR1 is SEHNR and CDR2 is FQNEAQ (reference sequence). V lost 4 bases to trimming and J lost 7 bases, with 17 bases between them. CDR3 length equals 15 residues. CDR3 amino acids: CASSSLDWSRNEQFF. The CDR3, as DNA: TGTGCCAGCAGCTCCCTGGACTGGTCTAGGAATGAGCAGTTCTTC.

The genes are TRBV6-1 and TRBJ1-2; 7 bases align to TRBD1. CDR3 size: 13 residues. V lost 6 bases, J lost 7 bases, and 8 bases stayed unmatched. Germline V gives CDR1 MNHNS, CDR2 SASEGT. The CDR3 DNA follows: TGTGCCAGCAGAGACAGGGCTTACGGTGGCTACACCTTC. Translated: CASRDRAYGGYTF.

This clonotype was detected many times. The DNA of the CDR3 is TGCAGTGCTAGAGGGGACCTAGGAGTGCACACCATATATTTT. Protein sequence: CSARGDLGVHTIYF. The chain has TRBV20-1 and TRBJ1-3; tentatively, D is TRBD1 (5 bases). Germline V gene lookup returns CDR1 DFQATT and CDR2 SNEGSKA (reference sequence). The CDR3 loop spans 14 amino acids. V was cut by 1 base and J by 8 bases, with 15 bases left in between.

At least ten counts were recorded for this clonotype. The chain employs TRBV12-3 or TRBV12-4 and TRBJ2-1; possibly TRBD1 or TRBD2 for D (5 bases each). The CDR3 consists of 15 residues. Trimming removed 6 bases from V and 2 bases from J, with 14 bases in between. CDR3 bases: TGTGCCAGCAGCCCGGAAGTGGGACCCTACAATGAGCAGTTCTTC. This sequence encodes CASSPEVGPYNEQFF.

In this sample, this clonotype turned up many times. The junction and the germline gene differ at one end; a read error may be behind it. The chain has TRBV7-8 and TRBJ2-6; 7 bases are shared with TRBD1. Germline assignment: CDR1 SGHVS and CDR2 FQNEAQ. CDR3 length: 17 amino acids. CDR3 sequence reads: CASRNGQAGSGTNVLTF. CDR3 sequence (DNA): TGTGCCAGCAGAAATGGACAGGCGGGCTCTGGGACCAACGTCCTGACTTTC. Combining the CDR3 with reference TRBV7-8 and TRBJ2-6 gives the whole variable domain GAGVSQSPRYKVAKRGQDVALRCDPISGHVSLFWYQQALGQGPEFLTYFQNEAQLDKSGLPSDRFFAERPEGSVSTLKIQRTQQEDSAVYLCASRNGQAGSGTNVLTFGAGSRLTVL.

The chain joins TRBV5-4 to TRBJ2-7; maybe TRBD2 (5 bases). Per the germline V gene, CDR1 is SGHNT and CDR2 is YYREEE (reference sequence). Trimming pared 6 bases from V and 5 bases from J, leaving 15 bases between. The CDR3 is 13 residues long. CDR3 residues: CASTNPMEDEQYF. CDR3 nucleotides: TGTGCCAGCACCAACCCTATGGAGGACGAGCAGTACTTC.